The entry that follows covers one T cell receptor beta chain sequence. This record belongs to a study of early T cells in non-severe SARS-CoV-2 infection. The CDR3 runs to 14 residues. Germline V CDR1 and CDR2: DFQATT, SNEGSKA (reference sequence). V was shortened by 1 base and J by 0 bases, with 9 bases between the two germline ends. TCRdb reprocessed the 5' RACE reads with MiXCR, giving one entry per CDR3 protein. The data show 70,000 to 85,000 distinct CDR3 sequences, more than 9% seen once. The sequenced sample consisted of whole blood. The V call is TRBV20-1, the J call TRBJ2-5; D possibly matches TRBD1 or TRBD2 (5 bases each). The receptor comes from an adult who was a healthcare worker with PCR-confirmed SARS-CoV-2 infection or an uninfected control (not recorded which). The CDR3 spells CSARGGGDQETQYF. In DNA, the CDR3 is TGCAGTGCTAGAGGTGGGGGAGACCAAGAGACCCAGTACTTC.